The source of this T cell receptor beta chain is a study of blood T cell repertoires in COVID-19. This CDR3 has 15 amino acids. V lost 0 bases and J lost 3, with 12 bases in between. Germline CDR1 reads SGHDN; CDR2 reads FVKESK. This table comes from immunoSEQ multiplex PCR, and its TCRdb copy is limited to in-frame clones, with some not included. The sample shows around 78,000 clones, 75% to 90% of them seen only once. This TCR was recovered from a woman between 45 and 65 years old with acute COVID-19. Sequenced material: PBMCs or T cells enriched from blood (not recorded which). The J gene is TRBJ2-7, the V gene TRBV14, with D unclear. Here the CDR3 DNA reads TGTGCCAGCAGCCAAGAAAGAGGTCACTACTACGAGCAGTACTTC. It codes for CASSQERGHYYEQYF.